Listed below are T cell receptor beta chains from one sample, sequenced in a study of post-analysis software for immune sequencing data. TCRdb re-called the PCR reads through MiXCR, storing one row per CDR3 protein. Of 800,000 to 950,000 distinct CDR3 sequences detected, roughly 58% appear once; the ten largest clones hold 4.6%. Material: blood. The receptors were sampled from a girl aged 10-17 years with multiple sclerosis. The CDR3 runs from the conserved cysteine through the conserved F or W.

J	V	length	CDR3
TRBJ2-7	TRBV7-9	15	CASGNGHPFSYEQYF
TRBJ2-3	TRBV5-1	14	CASSLEQGVDTQYF
TRBJ2-1	TRBV9	14	CASSPTGMGYEQFF
TRBJ2-7	TRBV5-1	16	CASSLAGLAGAGEQYF
TRBJ2-7	TRBV5-1	13	CASSLWGAGEQYF
TRBJ2-4	TRBV12-3/TRBV12-4	16	CASSLDRTGAKNIQYF
TRBJ2-5	TRBV6-1	11	CASSGRQPSYF
TRBJ2-7	TRBV5-1	19	CASRLGTGGGTEYSYEQYF
TRBJ1-1	TRBV27	15	CASSELQGSDTEAFF
TRBJ2-7	TRBV6-5	11	CASSYGDEQYF
TRBJ2-7	TRBV7-2	15	CASRDPGQTSYEQYF
TRBJ2-1	TRBV29-1	12	CSVEDRRGERFF
TRBJ2-1	TRBV5-1	17	CASSVNTGTGGSNEQFF
TRBJ2-1	TRBV5-1	13	CASSLEGQGPRFF
TRBJ2-3	TRBV6-5	14	CASSYSFFTDTQYF
TRBJ2-3	TRBV7-6	19	CASSRGTSGRISTTDTQYF
TRBJ1-1	TRBV9	15	CASSVSGVSLTEAFF
TRBJ1-1	TRBV7-2	15	CASSLVRNMNTEAFF
TRBJ2-3	TRBV5-1	15	CASSYHGRGADTQYF
TRBJ1-2	TRBV10-3	13	CAISDQGQASYTF
-	TRBV7-9	13	CASSLMPSGEQYF
TRBJ1-1	TRBV7-3	14	CASSLIGGTTEAFF
TRBJ1-6	TRBV6-5	15	CASSYSPGRNSPLHF
TRBJ2-3	TRBV29-1	15	CSVRRGQDGRDTQYF
TRBJ2-5	TRBV29-1	12	CSATWTQETQYF
TRBJ2-1	TRBV7-6	17	CASSLARSGREGSEQFF
TRBJ2-3	TRBV6-2/TRBV6-3	18	CASSLPGGLTRSTDTQYF
TRBJ1-2	TRBV6-5	14	CASSYSGGDYGYTF
TRBJ2-1	TRBV6-5	14	CASGTSGRENEQFF
TRBJ1-4	TRBV15	13	CATLDRRNEKLFF
TRBJ1-2	TRBV7-3	13	CASSLNPGYGYTF
TRBJ2-1	TRBV2	15	CASSVGGTAYNEQFF
TRBJ2-4	TRBV27	16	CASSFGTSLAKNIQYF
TRBJ1-1	TRBV4-1	13	CASSQADVAEAFF
TRBJ2-4	TRBV9	13	CASSVGRENIQYF
TRBJ2-1	TRBV5-1	15	CASSLAGLALGEQFF
TRBJ2-5	TRBV7-8	17	CASSPPTGLRFQETQYF
TRBJ2-5	TRBV5-1	14	CASSLIGARETQYF
TRBJ1-2	TRBV3-1	16	CASSQGQGIGTYGYTF
TRBJ2-3	TRBV18	17	CASSPIASGTRTDTQYF